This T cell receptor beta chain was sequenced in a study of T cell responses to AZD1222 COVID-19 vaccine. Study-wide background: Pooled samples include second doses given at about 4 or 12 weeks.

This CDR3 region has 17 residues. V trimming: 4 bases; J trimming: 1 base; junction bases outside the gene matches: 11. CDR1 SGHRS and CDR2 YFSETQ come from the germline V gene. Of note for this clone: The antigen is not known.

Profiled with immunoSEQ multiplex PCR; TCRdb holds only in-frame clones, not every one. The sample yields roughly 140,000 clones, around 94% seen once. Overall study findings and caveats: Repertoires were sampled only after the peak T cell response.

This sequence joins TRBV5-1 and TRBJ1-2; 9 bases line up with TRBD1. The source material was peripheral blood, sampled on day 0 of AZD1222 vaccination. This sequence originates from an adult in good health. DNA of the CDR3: TGCGCCAGCAGCCTACAATTACAGGGGGCAGATAACTATGGCTACACCTTC. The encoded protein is CASSLQLQGADNYGYTF.